These 32 T cell receptor beta chains were all obtained from the same sample, sequenced in a study of blood T cells in healthy people across ages. Together with a sample-barcoded 5' primer, a J-beta primer mix was included in a second PCR lasting 7 to 11 cycles. TCRdb reprocessed the 5' RACE reads with MiXCR, giving one entry per CDR3 protein. The sample holds 550,000 to 700,000 distinct CDR3 sequences, roughly 28% seen once. The sequencing sample was made of blood. All receptors derive from a woman between 70 and 85 years old in good health.

This clonotype was counted many times. The chain links TRBV18 to TRBJ2-5, with D unclear. Germline CDR1 reads KGHSH; CDR2 reads LQKENI. V shed 0 bases and J shed 5 bases, with 7 bases lying between them. This CDR3 region has 13 residues. CDR3: CASSPPVAETQYF. In DNA, the CDR3 is TGTGCCAGCTCACCACCCGTGGCCGAGACCCAGTACTTC.

This sequence joins TRBV10-3 and TRBJ1-2; 7 nucleotides align to TRBD1. This CDR3 region has 14 residues. Germline CDR1 ENHRY, CDR2 SYGVKD. V trimming: 10 bases; J trimming: 9 bases; junction bases outside the gene matches: 17. The CDR3: CATTGDSPWGSYTF. The CDR3 DNA sequence: TGTGCCACAACGGGGGACAGCCCTTGGGGGAGCTACACCTTC.

This clonotype was found a few times. V usage is TRBV29-1 and J usage is TRBJ2-7; D unclear. The ends were cut back, 1 base at V and 2 bases at J, with 18 bases in the middle. The CDR3 length is 16 residues. Germline V CDR1 and CDR2: SQVTM, ANQGSEA. The CDR3 is CSVEAPADRRPYEQYF. The CDR3 region has the DNA TGCAGCGTTGAAGCCCCCGCGGACCGGCGCCCCTACGAGCAGTACTTC.

Here the CDR3 reads CASSPASWLAKNIQYF. CDR3 DNA: TGTGCCAGCTCACCAGCTAGTTGGCTAGCCAAAAACATTCAGTACTTC. The V and J genes are TRBV18 and TRBJ2-4; D remains ambiguous. Trimming cost V 2 bases and J 0 bases, with 11 bases left between them. CDR1 and CDR2 from the germline V gene are KGHSH and LQKENI. This CDR3 has 16 amino acids.

V is TRBV29-1 and J is TRBJ2-5; 11 positions agree with TRBD1. The J call may not be correct, given that the DNA end is closer to TRBJ2-7. The CDR3 extends over 15 amino acids. CDR1 SQVTM and CDR2 ANQGSEA come from the germline V gene. The CDR3 loop reads CSVEGKGTGGHEQYF. CDR3 DNA sequence: TGCAGCGTTGAAGGGAAAGGGACAGGGGGACACGAGCAGTACTTC.

The rearrangement links TRBV5-1 to TRBJ2-7; 11 nucleotides line up with TRBD1. From germline, CDR1 is SGHRS and CDR2 YFSETQ. CDR3 length: 16 amino acids. V shed 2 bases, J shed 3 bases, and the junction held 7 bases outside the gene matches. The CDR3 bases are TGCGCCAGCAGCTTACTCTCCGGGACAGGGGGCTACGAGCAGTACTTC. This sequence encodes CASSLLSGTGGYEQYF.

There are a few counts of this clonotype. This chain uses TRBV7-9 with TRBJ2-1, with 8 bases that match TRBD1. The assigned J gene may be wrong: the sequence end matches TRBJ2-7 better. CDR3 length equals 15 residues. From germline, CDR1 is SEHNR and CDR2 FQNEAQ (reference sequence). This CDR3 is CASSSTGTGAYEQYF. The CDR3 DNA sequence: TGTGCCAGCAGTTCCACCGGGACAGGAGCCTACGAGCAGTACTTC.

CDR3 nucleotides: TGTGCCAGCTCTAGGACAGGCCTAAATGAGCAGTTCTTC. This translates into CASSRTGLNEQFF. The chain carries TRBV6-6 and TRBJ2-5; 7 nucleotides align to TRBD1. Near its end, the DNA agrees better with TRBJ2-1, so the J call may be wrong. Germline values: CDR1 MNHNY, CDR2 SVGAGI (reference sequence). The CDR3 runs 13 residues.

This clonotype was counted between two and nine times. The chain recombines TRBV10-2 with TRBJ1-1; TRBD1 is a possible D gene (5 bases). The V end was cut by 7 bases, the J end by 0 bases, with 9 bases between. Germline V CDR1 and CDR2: WSHSY, SAAADI. The CDR3 loop spans 13 amino acids. The DNA of the CDR3 is TGCGCCAGCACTGGGACGTTGAACACTGAAGCTTTCTTT. It specifies CASTGTLNTEAFF.

This clonotype has a handful of counts. The rearrangement uses TRBV20-1 and TRBJ2-3, with 8 bases matching TRBD1. The CDR3 length is 12 residues. J lost 13 bases, V lost 5 bases, and 11 bases had no gene match. Germline values: CDR1 DFQATT, CDR2 SNEGSKA (reference sequence). CDR3 loop: CSAGDRRGEEYF. The CDR3 DNA reads TGCAGTGCTGGGGACAGGAGGGGGGAGGAGTATTTT.

In its sample, this clonotype was seen once. The V gene is TRBV29-1, the J gene TRBJ2-4, with a tentative D call TRBD1 (7 bases). Germline-derived CDR1 and CDR2 are SQVTM and ANQGSEA. The V end was cut by 7 bases, the J end by 6 bases, with 19 bases between. The CDR3 extends over 14 amino acids. In DNA, the CDR3 is TGCAGCGCCCGGACAGGAGGGAATGGAAACATTCAGTACTTC. It translates to CSARTGGNGNIQYF.

This clonotype occurred a few times. One end of the junction fails to match germline, which may point to a read error. The V and J genes are TRBV7-9 and TRBJ2-1; 10 positions match TRBD1. CDR3 length: 15 residues. Looked up from germline, CDR1 is SEHNR and CDR2 is FQNEAQ (reference sequence). The CDR3 loop reads CASSFGTGVYNERFF. The DNA for the CDR3 is TGTGCCAGCAGCTTCGGGACAGGGGTCTACAATGAGCGGTTCTTC.

This clonotype showed up just a few times. This chain links TRBV6-1 with TRBJ2-3; D possibly corresponds to TRBD2 (5 bases). Deletions cut 6 bases from V and 3 bases from J, with 16 bases between. The germline gives CDR1 MNHNS, CDR2 SASEGT. The CDR3 covers 15 residues. CDR3 DNA: TGTGCCAGCAGAGCCCCGGGAAGAGAGACAGATACGCAGTATTTT. Translated: CASRAPGRETDTQYF.

This clonotype showed up just a few times. This chain links TRBV20-1 with TRBJ1-1, with D possibly TRBD1 on 6 matching bases. Germline lookup yields CDR1 DFQATT and CDR2 SNEGSKA (reference sequence). V lost 2 bases and J 3 bases, leaving 13 bases between the germline ends. CDR3 length equals 14 residues. The chain's CDR3 is CSARRGALDTEAFF. Here the CDR3 DNA reads TGCAGTGCTAGAAGGGGGGCTCTAGACACTGAAGCTTTCTTT.

This chain connects TRBV20-1 to TRBJ1-4; 8 nucleotides agree with TRBD1. The germline V gene encodes CDR1 DFQATT and CDR2 SNEGSKA (reference sequence). The CDR3 has 16 amino acids. V lost 3 bases and J lost 4; bases outside the gene matches: 10. CDR3 region: CSARHLPQGVNEKLFF. CDR3 nucleotides: TGCAGTGCTAGGCATCTCCCACAGGGGGTTAATGAAAAACTGTTTTTT.

This clonotype was seen only a few times. The rearrangement uses TRBV15 and TRBJ2-5, with 9 bases that match TRBD1. Germline V lookup: CDR1 LNHNV, CDR2 YYDKDF (reference sequence). V shed 3 bases and J 5 bases; nucleotides not matched to a gene: 7. This CDR3 is built from 15 residues. CDR3 DNA: TGTGCCACCAGCAGGGAGGGACAGGGATTCGAGACCCAGTACTTC. It is translated as CATSREGQGFETQYF. The full variable domain, rest sourced from reference TRBV15 and TRBJ2-5, is DAMVIQNPRYQVTQFGKPVTLSCSQTLNHNVMYWYQQKSSQAPKLLFHYYDKDFNNEADTPDNFQSRRPNTSFCFLDIRSPGLGDTAMYLCATSREGQGFETQYFGPGTRLLVL.

The rearrangement joins TRBV7-2 to TRBJ2-4; 8 nucleotides align to TRBD1. Germline V gene lookup returns CDR1 SGHTA and CDR2 FQGNSA. CDR3 length: 14 amino acids. V shed 4 bases, J shed 9 bases, and the junction held 8 bases outside the gene matches. The CDR3 protein is CASSSLPQGGIQYF. Written as DNA, the CDR3 is TGTGCCAGCAGCTCCCTACCACAGGGGGGCATTCAGTACTTC.

The chain has TRBV2 and TRBJ1-2; D ambiguous. The germline V gene encodes CDR1 SNHLY and CDR2 FYNNEI. Between the trimmed V and J ends, which lost 5 bases and 1 base, there was a span of 2 bases. The CDR3 has 11 amino acids. This CDR3 reads CASSYNYGYTF. In DNA, the CDR3 is TGTGCCAGCAGTTATAACTATGGCTACACCTTC.

The chain uses TRBV6-2 or TRBV6-3 and TRBJ2-3, with 9 bases aligning to TRBD1. The germline V gene has CDR1 MNHEY and CDR2 SVGEGT. Unmatched junction bases numbered 8, after V lost 7 bases and J lost 3 bases. CDR3 size: 15 residues. The CDR3 here is CASTTGTGWTDTQYF. The CDR3 DNA is TGTGCCAGCACCACCGGGACAGGGTGGACAGATACGCAGTATTTT.

This clonotype was found many times. V gene TRBV20-1 combines with J gene TRBJ2-5; possible D gene TRBD2, 6 bases. V lost 4 bases and J lost 5, with 8 bases in between. Germline CDR1 reads DFQATT; CDR2 reads SNEGSKA (reference sequence). The CDR3 is made up of 11 amino acids. In nucleotides, the CDR3 is TGCAGTGCTACAGGGAGGGAGACCCAGTACTTC. It is translated as CSATGRETQYF.

This clonotype was counted only a few times. V is TRBV7-9 and J is TRBJ2-5; D is possibly TRBD2 (6 bases). This CDR3 spans 16 amino acids. The germline V gene has CDR1 SEHNR and CDR2 FQNEAQ (reference sequence). V was shortened by 5 bases and J by 2 bases, with 18 bases between the two germline ends. The CDR3, as DNA: TGTGCCAGCAGCAAACGGGACCCTGGAGGGCAAGAGACCCAGTACTTC. Its translation is CASSKRDPGGQETQYF. The variable domain in full, with the rest retrieved from reference TRBV7-9 and TRBJ2-5, is DTGVSQNPRHKITKRGQNVTFRCDPISEHNRLYWYRQTLGQGPEFLTYFQNEAQLEKSRLLSDRFSAERPKGSFSTLEIQRTEQGDSAMYLCASSKRDPGGQETQYFGPGTRLLVL.

Comment on this clonotype: At one end the junction does not follow the germline gene, possibly because of a read error. The chain has TRBV20-1 and TRBJ2-1; D call uncertain. This CDR3 comprises 13 residues. CDR1 and CDR2 from the germline V gene are DFQATT and SNEGSKA (reference sequence). Here the CDR3 DNA reads TGCAGTGCCCCGGTGAGGTTTTACAGTGAGCAGTTCTTC. It codes for CSAPVRFYSEQFF.

This clonotype was detected a few times. The chain combines TRBV7-2 with TRBJ2-5, with D uncertain. The CDR3 contains 13 residues. The V end lost 1 base, the J end lost 4 bases, and 7 bases lay between the germline ends. Germline CDR1 and CDR2: SGHTA and FQGNSA. The CDR3 reads CASSLGFGETQYF. CDR3 sequence (DNA): TGTGCCAGCAGCTTAGGCTTCGGAGAGACCCAGTACTTC.

The chain couples TRBV12-3 or TRBV12-4 to TRBJ1-2, with 11 nucleotides matching TRBD1. V shed 4 bases and J 8 bases; nucleotides not matched to a gene: 6. The CDR3 has 14 residues. CDR3 region: CASSYRDRGNGYTF. For the CDR3, the DNA is TGTGCCAGCAGTTACCGGGACAGGGGGAACGGCTACACCTTC.

This sequence joins TRBV7-3 and TRBJ2-5, with 10 nucleotides matching TRBD2. This CDR3 comprises 16 residues. Germline V gives CDR1 SGHTA, CDR2 FQGTGA. V shed 5 bases, J shed 5 bases, and the junction held 11 bases outside the gene matches. The CDR3 nucleotides are TGTGCCAGCAGCCTGGAGCGGGGGGGCCTTGTGGAGACCCAGTACTTC. It encodes CASSLERGGLVETQYF.

This clonotype was observed once. The chain is built from TRBV20-1 and TRBJ1-2, with a tentative D call TRBD1 (5 bases). The V end lost 6 bases, the J end lost 4 bases, and 15 bases lay between the germline ends. This CDR3 region has 13 residues. Per the germline V gene, CDR1 is DFQATT and CDR2 is SNEGSKA (reference sequence). CDR3: CSAGPGRRYGYTF. DNA of the CDR3: TGCAGTGCGGGTCCGGGACGGCGCTATGGCTACACCTTC.

J is TRBJ2-1 and V is TRBV5-1, with 9 bases that match TRBD1. The CDR3 is made up of 15 amino acids. The germline V gene has CDR1 SGHRS and CDR2 YFSETQ. V shed 4 bases, J shed 4 bases, and the junction held 6 bases outside the gene matches. The CDR3 loop reads CASSPRGTGYNEQFF. In DNA form, the CDR3 reads TGCGCCAGCAGCCCTAGAGGGACAGGGTACAATGAGCAGTTCTTC. The whole variable domain, filled in from reference TRBV5-1 and TRBJ2-1, reads KAGVTQTPRYLIKTRGQQVTLSCSPISGHRSVSWYQQTPGQGLQFLFEYFSETQRNKGNFPGRFSGRQFSNSRSEMNVSTLELGDSALYLCASSPRGTGYNEQFFGPGTRLTVL.

This clonotype was observed a few times. A much larger clone is a single base away; this may be a read error. The chain links TRBV28 to TRBJ2-5; perhaps TRBD2 as D (6 bases). There are 15 residues in the CDR3. Germline CDR1 is MDHEN and CDR2 is SYDVKM. The DNA for the CDR3 is TGTGCCAGCTTAAGCAATCGGGGAGGAAACTACGAGCAGTGCTTC. Protein sequence: CASLSNRGGNYEQCF.

In this sample, this clonotype turned up a few times. The chain recombines TRBV7-2 with TRBJ2-5; 15 bases line up with TRBD2. The DNA end favors TRBJ2-1, so the J call may be wrong. CDR1 SGHTA and CDR2 FQGNSA come from the germline V gene. The CDR3 totals 16 residues. CDR3 amino acids: CASSKGLAGGKSEQFF. The CDR3 coding sequence is TGTGCCAGCAGCAAGGGACTAGCGGGGGGTAAGAGTGAGCAGTTCTTC.

The chain couples TRBV7-8 to TRBJ2-5; 8 nucleotides line up with TRBD2. The DNA end favors TRBJ2-1, so the J call may be wrong. The CDR3 spans 17 residues. Germline values: CDR1 SGHVS, CDR2 FQNEAQ. This CDR3 reads CASSLEGTGGPYNEQFF. For the CDR3, the DNA is TGTGCCAGCAGCTTAGAGGGGACGGGGGGGCCCTACAATGAGCAGTTCTTC.

The chain has TRBV6-2 or TRBV6-3 and TRBJ1-1; perhaps TRBD1 as D (6 bases). Germline V gene data show CDR1 as MNHEY and CDR2 as SVGEGT. Trimming removed 6 bases at V and 11 bases at J, with 22 bases between. The CDR3 spans 14 residues. The DNA of the CDR3 is TGTGCCAGCAGCCCCGGGGGGGCCCTCCGCGGGGCTTTCTTT. It codes for CASSPGGALRGAFF.

Note on this clonotype: This may be a read error: a much more frequent sequence differs by one nucleotide. This chain joins TRBV7-9 and TRBJ2-5, with 9 bases matching TRBD2. Per the germline V gene, CDR1 is SEHNR and CDR2 is FQNEAQ (reference sequence). CDR3 length: 14 residues. The CDR3 here is CTSSFSGGGETQYF. The DNA of the CDR3 is TGTACCAGCAGCTTTAGCGGGGGAGGAGAGACCCAGTACTTC.